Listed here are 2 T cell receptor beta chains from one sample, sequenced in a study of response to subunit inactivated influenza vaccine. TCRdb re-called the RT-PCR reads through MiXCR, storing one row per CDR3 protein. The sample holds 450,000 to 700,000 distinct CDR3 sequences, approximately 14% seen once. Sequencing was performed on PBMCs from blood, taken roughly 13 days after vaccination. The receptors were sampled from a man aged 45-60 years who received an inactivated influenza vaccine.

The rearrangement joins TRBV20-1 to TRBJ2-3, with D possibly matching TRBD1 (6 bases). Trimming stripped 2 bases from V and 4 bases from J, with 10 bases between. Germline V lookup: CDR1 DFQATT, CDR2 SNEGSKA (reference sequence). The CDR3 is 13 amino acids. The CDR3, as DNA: TGCAGTGCTAGAACAGGGAGCCCAGATACGCAGTATTTT. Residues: CSARTGSPDTQYF.

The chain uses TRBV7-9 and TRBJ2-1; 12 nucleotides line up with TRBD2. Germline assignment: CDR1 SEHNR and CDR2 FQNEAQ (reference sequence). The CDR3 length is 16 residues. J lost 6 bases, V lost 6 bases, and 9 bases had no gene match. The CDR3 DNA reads TGTGCCAGCAGTCAAAGGACTAGCGGGATAAGCAATGAGCAGTTCTTC. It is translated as CASSQRTSGISNEQFF.